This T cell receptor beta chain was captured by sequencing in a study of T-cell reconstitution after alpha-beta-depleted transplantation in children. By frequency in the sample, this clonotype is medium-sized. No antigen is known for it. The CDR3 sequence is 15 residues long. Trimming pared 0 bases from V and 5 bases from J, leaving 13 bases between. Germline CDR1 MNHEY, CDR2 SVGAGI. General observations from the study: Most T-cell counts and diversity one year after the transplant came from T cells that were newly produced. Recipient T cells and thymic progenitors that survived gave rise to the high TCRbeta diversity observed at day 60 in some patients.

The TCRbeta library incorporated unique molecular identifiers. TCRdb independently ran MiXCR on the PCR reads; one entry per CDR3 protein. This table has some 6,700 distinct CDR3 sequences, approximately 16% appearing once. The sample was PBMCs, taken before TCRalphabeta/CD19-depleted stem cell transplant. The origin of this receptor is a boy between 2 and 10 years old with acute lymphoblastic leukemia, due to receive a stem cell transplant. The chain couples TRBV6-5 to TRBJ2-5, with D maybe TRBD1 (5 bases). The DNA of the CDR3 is TGTGCCAGCAGTTACTCGCTCGGACATCATGAGACCCAGTACTTC. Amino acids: CASSYSLGHHETQYF.